What follows are 7 T cell receptor beta chains derived from one specimen sequenced in a study of blood T cell repertoires in COVID-19. Clones were sequenced by immunoSEQ multiplex PCR, and TCRdb holds only the in-frame ones, with some missing. The data contain about 360,000 clones, less than 90% of them singletons. Material: peripheral blood. Source of these receptors: a woman aged 55-70 years with COVID-19, enrolled during active disease.

The chain is built from TRBV2 and TRBJ1-2, with a weak D call TRBD1 (5 bases). Trimming left V 6 bases short and J 1 base short, with 12 bases between. The CDR3 loop spans 14 amino acids. The germline gives CDR1 SNHLY, CDR2 FYNNEI. The CDR3 spells CASRTDILNYGYTF. In nucleotides, the CDR3 is TGTGCCAGCAGGACGGACATTCTTAACTATGGCTACACCTTC.

The chain joins TRBV28 to TRBJ1-5; a weak D match, TRBD1 (5 bases). Trimming took 6 bases from V and 5 from J, leaving 20 bases between them. Germline CDR1 MDHEN, CDR2 SYDVKM. The CDR3 loop spans 16 amino acids. The CDR3 nucleotides read TGTGCCAGCAGCCGTGGGACCGGGGGGTGGGATCAGCCCCAGCATTTT. Translated: CASSRGTGGWDQPQHF. Full variable domain (outside the CDR3, taken from reference TRBV28 and TRBJ1-5): DVKVTQSSRYLVKRTGEKVFLECVQDMDHENMFWYRQDPGLGLRLIYFSYDVKMKEKGDIPEGYSVSREKKERFSLILESASTNQTSMYLCASSRGTGGWDQPQHFGDGTRLSIL.

This clone was seen once. V and J are TRBV18 and TRBJ2-3; perhaps TRBD2 as D (6 bases). The CDR3 has 14 amino acids. The ends were cut back, 2 bases at V and 2 bases at J, with 8 bases in the middle. Germline V gives CDR1 KGHSH, CDR2 LQKENI. CDR3 DNA sequence: TGTGCCAGCTCACCAACGGGGGACACAGATACGCAGTATTTT. Amino acid sequence: CASSPTGDTDTQYF.

V is TRBV11-3 and J is TRBJ2-1; D gene unclear. Per the germline V gene, CDR1 is SGHNT and CDR2 is YENEEA. The germline V and J ends were trimmed by 1 base and 0 bases, with 10 bases remaining between them. This CDR3 comprises 16 residues. The CDR3 loop reads CASSLGTSPSYNEQFF. CDR3 nucleotides: TGTGCCAGCAGCTTAGGAACATCCCCCTCCTACAATGAGCAGTTCTTC.

The chain combines TRBV28 with TRBJ1-5, with TRBD1 matching over 10 bases. This CDR3 comprises 16 residues. With V trimmed by 7 bases and J by 4 bases, 10 bases remained unmatched. Germline CDR1 reads MDHEN; CDR2 reads SYDVKM. CDR3 protein: CASTPRGTGVNQPQHF. CDR3 nucleotide sequence: TGTGCCAGCACCCCAAGGGGGACAGGGGTTAATCAGCCCCAGCATTTT.

The chain uses TRBV6-6 and TRBJ1-3; D might be TRBD1 (5 bases). V was pared by 3 bases and J by 6 bases, with 15 bases between. The germline V gene encodes CDR1 MNHNY and CDR2 SVGAGI (reference sequence). The CDR3 is made up of 15 amino acids. The CDR3 loop is CASSYPDSQKNTIYF. CDR3 bases: TGTGCCAGCAGTTATCCCGACAGCCAGAAAAACACCATATATTTT.

CDR3 residues: CASSSDRASNQPQHF. CDR3 bases: TGTGCCAGCAGCTCCGACAGGGCTAGCAATCAGCCCCAGCATTTT. V is TRBV6-2 or TRBV6-3 and J is TRBJ1-5; 7 nucleotides line up with TRBD1. After removal of 6 bases from V and 0 bases from J, the junction contained 5 bases not matched to a gene. The CDR3 length is 15 residues. Germline CDR1 and CDR2: MNHEY and SVGEGT.